What follows are 22 T cell receptor beta chains derived from one specimen sequenced in a study of cytomegalovirus exposure and HLA in healthy donors. This PCR relied on a set of 60 Vbeta primers and 13 Jbeta primers. TCRdb's copy holds only in-frame clones and misses some; the assay was immunoSEQ multiplex PCR. Among 110,000 to 150,000 clones, 65% to 75% were seen once, and the ten largest hold approximately 4.2%. Sequencing was done on a sample of PBMCs. These receptors all stem from a man in his 60s in good health and CMV-seronegative.

J is TRBJ2-5 and V is TRBV27; D unresolved. This CDR3 spans 12 amino acids. Per the germline V gene, CDR1 is MNHEY and CDR2 is SMNVEV (reference sequence). The V gene lost 6 bases and the J gene lost 7 bases, with 12 bases spanning the gap. The chain's CDR3 is CASRLPLWTQYF. CDR3 in DNA: TGTGCCAGCAGACTGCCGCTCTGGACCCAGTACTTC.

The V and J genes are TRBV6-5 and TRBJ2-2, with 8 bases matching TRBD2. CDR1 is MNHEY and CDR2 is SVGAGI in the germline V gene. This CDR3 region has 16 residues. Losses at the gene ends were 0 bases for V and 6 bases for J; bases not matched to a gene: 6. Here the CDR3 DNA reads TGTGCCAGCAGTTACTCTAGCGGGACCCAGTCCGGGGAGCTGTTTTTT. Protein product: CASSYSSGTQSGELFF.

The chain recombines TRBV9 with TRBJ1-5; D is undetermined. CDR3 length: 14 residues. The V end was cut by 0 bases, the J end by 5 bases, with 9 bases between. Germline V lookup: CDR1 SGDLS, CDR2 YYNGEE. The CDR3 reads CASSVDERDQPQHF. CDR3 nucleotide sequence: TGTGCCAGCAGCGTAGATGAGAGGGATCAGCCCCAGCATTTT.

This clone was seen a handful of times. This chain joins TRBV30 and TRBJ1-5; D ambiguous. V was pared by 1 base and J by 0 bases, with 4 bases between. Germline CDR1 reads GTSNPN; CDR2 reads SVGIG (reference sequence). The CDR3 totals 13 residues. The CDR3 is CAWSGASNQPQHF. Written as DNA, the CDR3 is TGTGCCTGGAGTGGGGCTAGCAATCAGCCCCAGCATTTT.

The chain has TRBV19 and TRBJ2-1, with D unclear. V was pared by 3 bases and J by 2 bases, with 14 bases between. The CDR3 loop spans 16 amino acids. Germline V gene data show CDR1 as LNHDA and CDR2 as SQIVND (reference sequence). CDR3 DNA: TGTGCCAGTAGTATCACAGATTCCCTACCCTACAATGAGCAGTTCTTC. It yields the protein CASSITDSLPYNEQFF.

The V call is TRBV19, the J call TRBJ1-1; 12 bases map to TRBD1. The junction had 10 bases not matched to a gene; V was cut back by 5 bases and J by 0 bases. Germline V gives CDR1 LNHDA, CDR2 SQIVND (reference sequence). The CDR3 is 18 amino acids. This CDR3 reads CASSAQPGQGALNTEAFF. DNA for the CDR3: TGTGCCAGTAGTGCGCAACCGGGACAGGGGGCCTTGAACACTGAAGCTTTCTTT.

The chain joins TRBV14 to TRBJ1-1; D is uncertain. CDR1 SGHDN and CDR2 FVKESK come from the germline V gene. V lost 0 bases and J lost 3, with 14 bases in between. The CDR3 sequence is 16 residues long. CDR3 nucleotides: TGTGCCAGCAGCCAAGAAGGTAGCCTCGGCTACACTGAAGCTTTCTTT. This sequence encodes CASSQEGSLGYTEAFF.

The chain recombines TRBV28 with TRBJ1-5; 7 positions match TRBD1. Trimming at V came to 3 bases and at J to 7 bases, leaving 6 bases not matched to a gene. Germline CDR1 and CDR2: MDHEN and SYDVKM. The CDR3 covers 14 residues. The CDR3 reads CASSLVQGNQPQHF. CDR3 nucleotide sequence: TGTGCCAGCAGTTTGGTACAGGGGAACCAGCCCCAGCATTTT.

J is TRBJ2-7 and V is TRBV5-6, with TRBD1 identical over 12 bases. Looked up from germline, CDR1 is SGHDT and CDR2 is YYEEEE. CDR3 size: 16 residues. The ends lost 0 bases at V and 4 bases at J; junction bases unmatched: 5. DNA of the CDR3: TGTGCCAGCAGCTTGGTACTGGGACAGGGGGCGTACGAGCAGTACTTC. Translation: CASSLVLGQGAYEQYF.

Only a few counts were recorded for this clone. V is TRBV9 and J is TRBJ2-7; D may be TRBD1 (6 bases). V was shortened by 2 bases and J by 7 bases, with 19 bases between the two germline ends. CDR1 and CDR2 from the germline V gene are SGDLS and YYNGEE. This CDR3 spans 15 amino acids. The CDR3 coding sequence is TGTGCCAGCAGCGTTGAAGAAGGGGGATTGGGGGAGCAGTACTTC. This translates into CASSVEEGGLGEQYF.

The chain combines TRBV7-2 with TRBJ2-7, with D possibly TRBD2 on 6 matching bases. CDR3 length: 14 residues. CDR1 SGHTA and CDR2 FQGNSA come from the germline V gene. Trimming removed 5 bases from V and 2 bases from J, with 13 bases in between. CDR3 protein: CASSVRDLAYEQYF. CDR3 DNA: TGTGCCAGCAGCGTCCGGGACTTAGCCTACGAGCAGTACTTC.

V is TRBV25-1 and J is TRBJ2-1, with D possibly TRBD1 on 5 matching bases. This CDR3 spans 15 amino acids. CDR1 and CDR2 (germline): MGHDK, SYGVNS. V lost 2 bases to trimming and J lost 2 bases, with 10 bases between them. CDR3: CASSEGGAPYNEQFF. CDR3 nucleotides: TGTGCCAGCAGTGAAGGTGGGGCCCCCTACAATGAGCAGTTCTTC.

The chain joins TRBV27 to TRBJ1-4; TRBD1 matches at 7 bases. The CDR3 spans 14 residues. The trim removed 6 bases at V and 7 bases at J, leaving 8 bases unmatched. CDR1 is MNHEY and CDR2 is SMNVEV in the germline V gene (reference sequence). The CDR3 spells CASSYDREGEKLFF. In DNA form, the CDR3 reads TGTGCCAGCAGCTACGACAGGGAAGGTGAAAAACTGTTTTTT. Full variable domain (rest looked up from reference TRBV27 and TRBJ1-4): EAQVTQNPRYLITVTGKKLTVTCSQNMNHEYMSWYRQDPGLGLRQIYYSMNVEVTDKGDVPEGYKVSRKEKRNFPLILESPSPNQTSLYFCASSYDREGEKLFFGSGTQLSVL.

The V gene is TRBV7-2, the J gene TRBJ2-2, with D possibly being TRBD2 (6 bases). The CDR3 runs to 16 residues. Deletions cut 2 bases from V and 0 bases from J, with 10 bases between. Germline-derived CDR1 and CDR2 are SGHTA and FQGNSA. The CDR3 reads CASSLFSGANTGELFF. CDR3 nucleotide sequence: TGTGCCAGCAGCTTATTTTCGGGGGCGAACACCGGGGAGCTGTTTTTT.

J is TRBJ1-4 and V is TRBV10-3, with a possible D match to TRBD1 (5 bases). Germline V gives CDR1 ENHRY, CDR2 SYGVKD. This CDR3 has 18 residues. V lost 0 bases and J 0 bases, leaving 14 bases between the germline ends. CDR3 sequence: CAISESSVLQATNEKLFF. The CDR3 coding sequence is TGTGCCATCAGTGAGTCGTCCGTTTTACAGGCAACTAATGAAAAACTGTTTTTT.

In this sample, this clone turned up a few times. The rearrangement joins TRBV7-9 to TRBJ1-5; D gene uncertain. The CDR3 covers 15 residues. Between the trimmed V and J ends, which lost 0 bases and 0 bases, there was a span of 6 bases. Germline CDR1 reads SEHNR; CDR2 reads FQNEAQ (reference sequence). CDR3 sequence: CASSLADYSNQPQHF. CDR3 bases: TGTGCCAGCAGCTTAGCGGACTATAGCAATCAGCCCCAGCATTTT.

Concerning this clone: The junction differs from germline at one of its ends, possibly a read error. This chain links TRBV27 with TRBJ1-1; perhaps TRBD1 as D (5 bases). This CDR3 has 15 amino acids. The germline V gene encodes CDR1 MNHEY and CDR2 SMNVEV (reference sequence). CDR3 DNA sequence: TGTGCCAGCCGTTTAAACGGGGGACCGGTATACGTAGCTTTCTTT. Translating it yields CASRLNGGPVYVAFF.

This chain uses TRBV2 with TRBJ2-2; D remains ambiguous. The V end was cut by 4 bases, the J end by 0 bases, with 9 bases between. The germline gives CDR1 SNHLY, CDR2 FYNNEI. This CDR3 comprises 15 residues. CDR3 coding DNA: TGTGCCAGCAGTGGAGCGCGAACGAACACCGGGGAGCTGTTTTTT. It yields the protein CASSGARTNTGELFF.

The V and J genes are TRBV2 and TRBJ1-1; maybe TRBD1 (5 bases). Germline V gives CDR1 SNHLY, CDR2 FYNNEI. The CDR3 consists of 15 residues. V lost 2 bases to trimming and J lost 4 bases, with 14 bases between them. The CDR3 sequence: CASSESSGIGTEAFF. DNA of the CDR3: TGTGCCAGCAGTGAATCTTCAGGGATTGGCACTGAAGCTTTCTTT.

The J gene is TRBJ2-2, the V gene TRBV7-9; 10 bases match TRBD2. After removal of 5 bases from V and 6 bases from J, the junction contained 9 bases not matched to a gene. Germline assignment: CDR1 SEHNR and CDR2 FQNEAQ (reference sequence). This CDR3 has 16 residues. The CDR3 spells CASSHDLAGVSGELFF. In nucleotides, the CDR3 is TGTGCCAGCAGCCATGACCTAGCGGGAGTGTCCGGGGAGCTGTTTTTT.

The chain combines TRBV6-4 with TRBJ2-5, with a possible D match to TRBD2 (7 bases). Germline V gives CDR1 MRHNA, CDR2 SNTAGT. This CDR3 has 13 amino acids. The V end was cut by 6 bases, the J end by 4 bases, with 12 bases between. The CDR3 here is CASRKGGAETQYF. CDR3 coding DNA: TGTGCCAGCAGAAAGGGGGGGGCAGAGACCCAGTACTTC.

J is TRBJ2-2 and V is TRBV5-1; 7 nucleotides agree with TRBD2. The germline V gene encodes CDR1 SGHRS and CDR2 YFSETQ. The CDR3 consists of 16 residues. The V and J ends lost 0 bases and 7 bases, in that order; junction bases with no gene match: 9. The CDR3 DNA reads TGCGCCAGCAGCTTGGAGATAACTAGCGACTACGGGGAGCTGTTTTTT. Translation gives CASSLEITSDYGELFF.